This T cell receptor beta chain was sequenced in a study of T cell responses to AZD1222 COVID-19 vaccine. Germline V gene data show CDR1 as KGHSH and CDR2 as LQKENI. This CDR3 spans 15 amino acids. Trimming cost V 3 bases and J 0 bases, with 6 bases left between them. Only in-frame clones appear in the TCRdb table, and some are missing; sequencing was by immunoSEQ multiplex PCR. Of approximately 150,000 clones listed, roughly nine tenths are singletons. The starting material was peripheral blood, obtained on day 0 of AZD1222 vaccination. This chain connects TRBV18 to TRBJ1-6; D gene uncertain. This TCR derives from an adult in good health. The CDR3 DNA reads TGTGCCAGCTCACCCTCGGGCTCCTATAATTCACCCCTCCACTTT. Translating it yields CASSPSGSYNSPLHF.